Listed here are 5 T cell receptor beta chains from one sample, sequenced in a study of vaccination and CD4 T cells after COVID-19 (dated by TCRdb to between 2021 and 2023). Interpreted using the paper, the treatment or condition label stands for: roughly 11-day PBMC culture with coronavirus spike peptide pools or control peptides (ViraFEST assay). CD4+ T cells from unexposed donors were collected before the COVID-19 pandemic (2011-2018). Their antigens are not known. To prepare the library, PCR was applied. Sequenced using an Illumina iSeq 100. TCR sequencing of DNA from cultured CD4+ T cells used the Oncomine TCR Beta short-read assay at the Johns Hopkins FTIC core. TCRdb handled the public reads itself, with Q25 trimming in fastp and clone calling in MiXCR, and kept productive beta chains. Under each unique CDR3 protein, matching rows form one entry showing the most common genes and DNA. The sample yields about 7,100 distinct CDR3 sequences; around 46% were counted once. The ten largest clonotypes hold roughly 33% of the sample.

The specimen was CD4+ T cells from blood, cultured in vitro. These receptors were collected from a human donor in good health.

The chain has TRBV6-1 and TRBJ1-5; D uncertain. Germline-derived CDR1 and CDR2 are MNHNS and SASEGT. The CDR3 has 16 residues. The V end lost 2 bases, the J end lost 1 base, and 12 bases lay between the germline ends. CDR3 protein: CASSEYPSYSNQPQHF. CDR3 DNA: TGTGCCAGCAGTGAATACCCGTCGTACAGCAATCAGCCCCAGCATTTT.

The chain joins TRBV7-3 to TRBJ2-5, with TRBD2 matching 7 bases. The CDR3 extends over 17 amino acids. Germline loops: CDR1 SGHTA, CDR2 FQGTGA. Trimming cost V 0 bases and J 0 bases; bases outside gene matches: 7. The CDR3 DNA reads TGTGCCAGCAGCTTAACCCGGACTAGACTGTACCAAGAGACCCAGTACTTC. Its protein is CASSLTRTRLYQETQYF. The entire variable domain, with the rest obtained from reference TRBV7-3 and TRBJ2-5, is as follows: GAGVSQTPSNKVTEKGKYVELRCDPISGHTALYWYRQSLGQGPEFLIYFQGTGAADDSGLPNDRFFAVRPEGSVSTLKIQRTERGDSAVYLCASSLTRTRLYQETQYFGPGTRLLVL.

The DNA for the CDR3 is TGTGCCAGCAGCCAAGATCTAGGGGGTGAGCAGTTCTTC. Amino acids: CASSQDLGGEQFF. The chain uses TRBV4-2 and TRBJ2-1, with a weak D call TRBD1 (6 bases). With 0 bases removed from V and 9 bases from J, the gap between germline ends came to 9 bases. Germline assignment: CDR1 LGHNA and CDR2 YNFKEQ. This CDR3 has 13 amino acids.

This clonotype has more than one count but fewer than ten. The chain carries TRBV20-1 and TRBJ1-5; D is perhaps TRBD1 (5 bases). Looked up from germline, CDR1 is DFQATT and CDR2 is SNEGSKA (reference sequence). The length of the CDR3 is 18 residues. Trimming pared 0 bases from V and 0 bases from J, leaving 18 bases between. The CDR3 protein is CSARDKAGMGYSNQPQHF. CDR3 sequence (DNA): TGCAGTGCTAGAGATAAAGCAGGGATGGGATATAGCAATCAGCCCCAGCATTTT.

The chain carries TRBV29-1 and TRBJ1-1, with a tentative D call TRBD1 (5 bases). Germline V gives CDR1 SQVTM, CDR2 ANQGSEA. The CDR3 has 13 amino acids. The V end was cut by 7 bases, the J end by 0 bases, with 12 bases between. This CDR3 reads CSGGDYMNTEAFF. The CDR3 DNA reads as TGCAGCGGAGGGGACTACATGAACACTGAAGCTTTCTTT.